The 29 T cell receptor beta chains below were found in one sample sequenced in a study of T cells after yellow fever vaccination. TCRdb itself ran the 5' RACE reads through MiXCR, one entry per CDR3 protein. This sample has around 310,000 distinct CDR3 sequences, with around 4.5% found just once. The source material was PBMCs, sampled 15 days after the yellow fever booster vaccination. These receptors originate from a man younger than 35 who received the YFV17D yellow fever vaccine.

The chain recombines TRBV20-1 with TRBJ2-1; 15 bases match TRBD2. The V gene end was trimmed by 6 bases and the J gene end by 10 bases; junction bases not matched to a gene: 7. Germline CDR1 DFQATT, CDR2 SNEGSKA (reference sequence). CDR3 length equals 14 residues. CDR3 in amino acids: CSAGRTSGGVEQFF. CDR3 DNA: TGCAGTGCAGGTCGGACTAGCGGGGGGGTAGAGCAGTTCTTC.

This clonotype was counted at least ten times. The chain couples TRBV10-3 to TRBJ2-3; D gene uncertain. This CDR3 contains 14 residues. Trimming took off 0 bases at V and 0 bases at J, with 4 bases between the two ends. Germline V gene lookup returns CDR1 ENHRY and CDR2 SYGVKD. The CDR3 is CAISESSSTDTQYF. CDR3 in DNA: TGTGCCATCAGTGAGTCTTCTAGCACAGATACGCAGTATTTT.

The rearrangement links TRBV29-1 to TRBJ1-2; tentatively, D is TRBD1 (6 bases). Trimming left V 3 bases short and J 8 bases short, with 19 bases between. Germline V gene lookup returns CDR1 SQVTM and CDR2 ANQGSEA. The length of the CDR3 is 14 residues. Written as DNA, the CDR3 is TGCAGCGTTGATATCCAGGGGATAACTATGGGCTACACCTTC. Protein: CSVDIQGITMGYTF.

This clonotype has just a few counts. The J gene is TRBJ2-1, the V gene TRBV11-1; D possibly corresponds to TRBD1 (6 bases). This CDR3 spans 14 amino acids. CDR1 is SGHAT, CDR2 FQDESV, per germline (reference sequence). V was clipped by 2 bases and J by 4 bases, with 9 bases between them. The CDR3 spells CASSLLDSYNEQFF. In nucleotides, the CDR3 is TGTGCCAGCAGCTTACTGGACAGTTACAATGAGCAGTTCTTC.

The chain combines TRBV24-1 with TRBJ1-2, with D uncertain. The CDR3 is 13 residues long. V dropped 5 bases and J dropped 3 bases, with 9 bases sitting between them. Germline lookup yields CDR1 KGHDR and CDR2 SFDVKD. The CDR3 loop reads CATSASGDYGYTF. The CDR3 coding sequence is TGTGCCACCAGTGCGAGCGGCGACTATGGCTACACCTTC.

The chain uses TRBV18 and TRBJ1-2; 8 bases match TRBD1. V lost 6 bases and J lost 1; bases outside the gene matches: 1. The CDR3 is made up of 13 amino acids. Germline V gene lookup returns CDR1 KGHSH and CDR2 LQKENI. CDR3 nucleotide sequence: TGTGCCAGCTCGGGACAGGATAACTATGGCTACACCTTC. It translates to CASSGQDNYGYTF.

The table lists this clonotype with many counts. The CDR3 sequence is CASSSPRGRGDTEAFF. The CDR3 coding sequence is TGCGCCAGCAGCTCACCACGGGGACGGGGGGACACTGAAGCTTTCTTT. The chain recombines TRBV5-1 with TRBJ1-1; D possibly corresponds to TRBD1 (5 bases). The V and J ends lost 3 bases and 3 bases respectively, with 18 bases between them. Germline assignment: CDR1 SGHRS and CDR2 YFSETQ. The CDR3 has 16 amino acids.

This clonotype was detected many times. The chain uses TRBV5-4 and TRBJ2-7; tentatively, D is TRBD1 (7 bases). The V end was cut by 2 bases, the J end by 4 bases, with 13 bases between. The CDR3 is 14 residues long. Germline-derived CDR1 and CDR2 are SGHNT and YYREEE (reference sequence). Here the CDR3 reads CASSFGRGRYEQYF. CDR3 nucleotides: TGTGCCAGCAGCTTTGGCAGGGGGAGGTACGAGCAGTACTTC.

The chain carries TRBV7-2 and TRBJ2-1; the D gene is possibly TRBD1 (6 bases). CDR1 is SGHTA and CDR2 is FQGNSA in the germline V gene. Deletions cut 6 bases from V and 6 bases from J, with 18 bases between. The CDR3 runs 15 residues. CDR3 DNA: TGTGCCAGCAGTTCAAGGGGGAAGATTGGCAATGAGCAGTTCTTC. This encodes CASSSRGKIGNEQFF.

This clonotype was found a few times. This rearrangement joins TRBV7-9 to TRBJ2-3; TRBD1 is a possible D gene (6 bases). Trimming shortened V by 6 bases and J by 5 bases, and 15 bases separated the two germline ends. The CDR3 totals 14 residues. In germline, CDR1 is SEHNR, CDR2 FQNEAQ (reference sequence). CDR3 sequence: CASSLPQGLDTQYF. The CDR3 DNA reads as TGTGCCAGCAGTCTCCCCCAGGGGCTAGATACGCAGTATTTT.

A few counts support this clonotype. This sequence joins TRBV2 and TRBJ2-5, with a possible D match to TRBD1 (5 bases). The V and J ends lost 6 bases and 3 bases respectively, with 14 bases between them. The CDR3 is 14 amino acids. Germline V lookup: CDR1 SNHLY, CDR2 FYNNEI. The CDR3 loop is CASRGEGREETQYF. DNA of the CDR3: TGTGCCAGCAGAGGGGAAGGCAGAGAAGAGACCCAGTACTTC.

In this sample, this clonotype turned up once. The rearrangement uses TRBV6-6 and TRBJ2-7; tentatively, D is TRBD1 (7 bases). The length of the CDR3 is 13 residues. Per germline, CDR1 MNHNY and CDR2 SVGAGI (reference sequence). V was trimmed by 8 bases and J by 3 bases, leaving 14 bases between them. The CDR3 DNA reads TGTGCCAGCGCGGGGACAGTTATCTACGAGCAGTACTTC. Its protein is CASAGTVIYEQYF.

This clonotype was found many times. The chain employs TRBV20-1 and TRBJ1-1; D uncertain. This CDR3 has 12 residues. V was clipped by 5 bases and J by 1 base, with 8 bases between them. The germline V gene encodes CDR1 DFQATT and CDR2 SNEGSKA (reference sequence). The CDR3 loop is CSAPVRNTEAFF. The CDR3 nucleotides are TGCAGTGCTCCTGTTCGGAACACTGAAGCTTTCTTT.

This clonotype was observed at least ten times. The chain employs TRBV7-2 and TRBJ2-5, with D maybe TRBD1 (6 bases). Trimming pared 5 bases from V and 5 bases from J, leaving 12 bases between. Germline assignment: CDR1 SGHTA and CDR2 FQGNSA. The CDR3 loop spans 13 amino acids. CDR3 sequence (DNA): TGTGCCAGCAGCCCCCGGACAGCGGAGACCCAGTACTTC. This codes for CASSPRTAETQYF.

This clonotype occurred many times. The chain combines TRBV5-1 with TRBJ2-5; possibly TRBD2 for D (5 bases). This CDR3 is built from 14 residues. V shed 8 bases and J shed 1 base, with 15 bases lying between them. Per germline, CDR1 SGHRS and CDR2 YFSETQ. CDR3 loop: CASRSAGGQETQYF. The CDR3 DNA reads TGCGCCAGTAGGAGCGCGGGCGGCCAAGAGACCCAGTACTTC.

This clonotype was detected a few times. The rearrangement uses TRBV19 and TRBJ2-1, with 8 bases lining up with TRBD1. V trimming: 5 bases; J trimming: 6 bases; junction bases outside the gene matches: 6. This CDR3 has 14 amino acids. Germline V CDR1 and CDR2: LNHDA, SQIVND (reference sequence). CDR3 region: CASSPRGHINEQFF. DNA for the CDR3: TGTGCCAGTAGTCCCAGGGGGCACATCAATGAGCAGTTCTTC.

This clonotype was counted many times. CDR3 in amino acids: CASSRTPTADSGVVDISPLHF. CDR3 DNA sequence: TGTGCCAGCAGCAGGACCCCGACCGCGGACAGTGGGGTGGTGGATATCTCACCCCTCCACTTT. V is TRBV5-5 and J is TRBJ1-6; possible D gene TRBD1, 6 bases. This CDR3 comprises 21 residues. The germline V gene has CDR1 SGHKS and CDR2 YYEKEE (reference sequence). V lost 4 bases, J lost 10 bases, and 36 bases lay in between.

This clonotype was seen repeatedly, ten times or more. The V and J genes are TRBV25-1 and TRBJ2-5; D is unclear. This CDR3 has 10 amino acids. The germline V gene encodes CDR1 MGHDK and CDR2 SYGVNS. V was cut by 4 bases and J by 6 bases, with 3 bases left in between. The CDR3 protein is CASSGKTQYF. The CDR3 nucleotides read TGTGCCAGCAGTGGGAAGACCCAGTACTTC.

The CDR3 nucleotides are TGTGCCAGCAGCTACACTGGCAGCCAAGAGACCCAGTACTTC. It codes for CASSYTGSQETQYF. The rearrangement joins TRBV7-2 to TRBJ2-5; D uncertain. CDR1 is SGHTA and CDR2 is FQGNSA in the germline V gene. The CDR3 runs to 14 residues. Between the trimmed V and J ends, which lost 4 bases and 1 base, there was a span of 10 bases. The full variable domain, rest sourced from reference TRBV7-2 and TRBJ2-5, is GAGVSQSPSNKVTEKGKDVELRCDPISGHTALYWYRQSLGQGLEFLIYFQGNSAPDKSGLPSDRFSAERTGGSVSTLTIQRTQQEDSAVYLCASSYTGSQETQYFGPGTRLLVL.

The sample holds many counts of this clonotype. The genes are TRBV9 and TRBJ1-2; D unresolved. Trimming shortened V by 7 bases and J by 6 bases, and 4 bases separated the two germline ends. This CDR3 contains 9 residues. The germline V gene has CDR1 SGDLS and CDR2 YYNGEE. The CDR3, as DNA: TGTGCCAGCGATCATGGCTACACCTTC. It translates to CASDHGYTF. Full variable domain (outside the CDR3, taken from reference TRBV9 and TRBJ1-2): DSGVTQTPKHLITATGQRVTLRCSPRSGDLSVYWYQQSLDQGLQFLIQYYNGEERAKGNILERFSAQQFPDLHSELNLSSLELGDSALYFCASDHGYTFGSGTRLTVV.

At least ten counts were recorded for this clonotype. This rearrangement joins TRBV6-1 to TRBJ1-4, with D possibly matching TRBD1 (5 bases). CDR3 length: 13 residues. Germline V CDR1 and CDR2: MNHNS, SASEGT. V was pared by 11 bases and J by 4 bases, with 14 bases between. In DNA form, the CDR3 reads TGTGCCGGTCACAGGTCCTATAATGAAAAACTGTTTTTT. Amino acids: CAGHRSYNEKLFF.

This clonotype was counted many times. The chain couples TRBV6-5 to TRBJ1-2; 8 nucleotides align to TRBD1. Trimming cost V 0 bases and J 8 bases; bases outside gene matches: 5. The CDR3 has 14 amino acids. Looked up from germline, CDR1 is MNHEY and CDR2 is SVGAGI. The CDR3 nucleotides read TGTGCCAGCAGTTACTCGACAGGGGCGGAGGGCTACACCTTC. This sequence encodes CASSYSTGAEGYTF.

This clonotype was observed many times. The chain couples TRBV5-1 to TRBJ1-1; D perhaps matches TRBD1 (6 bases). There are 13 residues in the CDR3. Germline V gene data show CDR1 as SGHRS and CDR2 as YFSETQ. The V and J ends lost 3 bases and 4 bases respectively, with 10 bases between them. CDR3 region: CASSSGATTEAFF. DNA of the CDR3: TGCGCCAGCAGCTCGGGGGCCACCACTGAAGCTTTCTTT.

At least ten counts were recorded for this clonotype. This rearrangement joins TRBV28 to TRBJ1-1; no firm D call. Germline V gene data show CDR1 as MDHEN and CDR2 as SYDVKM. Deletions cut 4 bases from V and 4 bases from J, with 7 bases between. CDR3 length: 12 amino acids. CDR3: CASSWPGTEAFF. The CDR3 nucleotides read TGTGCCAGCAGTTGGCCTGGCACTGAAGCTTTCTTT.

The V call is TRBV10-3, the J call TRBJ2-7, with 9 bases identical to TRBD1. V trimming: 6 bases; J trimming: 4 bases; junction bases outside the gene matches: 4. The CDR3 is 13 amino acids. Germline V gene data show CDR1 as ENHRY and CDR2 as SYGVKD. The CDR3 region has the DNA TGTGCCATCAGACCGGGACAGGGTTACGAGCAGTACTTC. This gives the protein CAIRPGQGYEQYF.

Only a few counts were recorded for this clonotype. The chain joins TRBV12-3 or TRBV12-4 to TRBJ2-1; D is possibly TRBD1 (6 bases). Trimming pared 2 bases from V and 4 bases from J, leaving 9 bases between. The CDR3 is 14 amino acids. The CDR3 sequence: CASSLWDTYNEQFF. Written as DNA, the CDR3 is TGTGCCAGCAGTTTATGGGACACTTACAATGAGCAGTTCTTC.

This clonotype was found many times. V is TRBV5-1 and J is TRBJ1-1; D not certain. The CDR3 contains 15 residues. The germline V gene encodes CDR1 SGHRS and CDR2 YFSETQ. The V end lost 3 bases, the J end lost 4 bases, and 16 bases lay between the germline ends. CDR3 amino acids: CASSYFGEVGTEAFF. CDR3 bases: TGCGCCAGCAGCTATTTCGGGGAGGTGGGCACTGAAGCTTTCTTT. Looking up the rest from reference TRBV5-1 and TRBJ1-1 gives the full variable domain: KAGVTQTPRYLIKTRGQQVTLSCSPISGHRSVSWYQQTPGQGLQFLFEYFSETQRNKGNFPGRFSGRQFSNSRSEMNVSTLELGDSALYLCASSYFGEVGTEAFFGQGTRLTVV.

This clonotype was observed a few times. The V call is TRBV6-4, the J call TRBJ2-3; TRBD1 agrees at 9 bases. Per the germline V gene, CDR1 is MRHNA and CDR2 is SNTAGT. The V gene end was trimmed by 2 bases and the J gene end by 8 bases; junction bases not matched to a gene: 8. The CDR3 is made up of 15 amino acids. CDR3 bases: TGTGCCAGCAGTGACGCGGGACAGGGTATAGGTACGCAGTATTTT. It specifies CASSDAGQGIGTQYF.

The rearrangement joins TRBV15 to TRBJ2-7; TRBD1 matches at 11 bases. With V trimmed by 5 bases and J by 4 bases, 7 bases remained unmatched. Germline CDR1 is LNHNV and CDR2 is YYDKDF (reference sequence). CDR3 size: 15 residues. DNA of the CDR3: TGTGCCACCAGCGGTTCCCGGGACAGGGGGTACGAGCAGTACTTC. Translating gives CATSGSRDRGYEQYF.